Described below is a single T cell receptor beta chain sequence and its context. This clonotype was counted at least ten times. Its recognized antigen is unknown. Base qualities are missing; no much larger clone stands one base away. This specimen belongs to a study of spatial heterogeneity in lung cancer (dated 2019 in TCRdb). A note on the overall study: More beta-chain than alpha-chain transcripts were consistently detected, likely reflecting higher beta-chain transcript abundance. Both alpha and beta chains were TCR-sequenced in samples taken at surgery, namely 220 tumor regions, under 80 matched nontumor lung samples and 50 to 60 PBMC samples. In the raw uncorrected reads, each unique combination of TCR and UMI appeared more than ten times on average. The study linked features of the TCR repertoire to counts of nonsynonymous mutations, which were determined by whole-exome sequencing of tumor tissue. The study quantitatively compared TCR alpha and beta repertoires across multiple tumor regions, matched nontumor lung and blood in non-small cell lung cancer. General findings and caveats noted by the study authors: Additional single-cell paired TCR alpha and beta sequencing was considered necessary to confirm, at a functional level, the hypothesis that regional TCRs recognize regional mutations. Ubiquitous expanded tumor TCRs showed up in blood more often at tumor resection than at routine follow-up.

What the time point label conveys for this sample: sample taken at primary tumor resection. Donors were 72 patients with early-stage, untreated non-small cell lung cancer from the lung TRACERx cohort. TCR sequencing used whole RNA extracted from tumor and nontumor lung tissue, or from cryopreserved PBMC samples, without cell sorting. Only patients for whom sufficient RNA was available from at least two tumor regions were selected for TCR sequencing. The receptor library was made with 5' RACE. The instrument given in TCRdb is NextSeq 500. The TCR library protocol attached a unique molecular identifier to each TCR cDNA molecule to allow correction of PCR and sequencing errors. In the paper's pipeline: TCR identification, UMI-based error correction and CDR3 extraction were performed with Decombinator tools. Expanded TCRs were defined as those above a frequency of 2 per 1,000, corresponding to the top 1% of the tumor frequency distribution. Each repertoire was subsampled 100 times to 5,000 TCRs, after which Renyi diversity was computed with the R vegan package. To build CDR3 similarity networks, amino acid triplet string-kernel similarity was used, and CDR3s were connected when their pairwise similarity was above 0.82. TCRdb's own reprocessing of the public reads used fastp at Q25 and MiXCR and kept productive beta chains. Records with the same CDR3 protein are collapsed into one entry carrying the most frequent genes and DNA. These V and J calls rely on TCRdb rather than the paper's analysis. The sample includes approximately 7,800 distinct CDR3 sequences, with over 7% observed a single time. Roughly half of the sample belongs to the ten largest clones.

Sequences were derived from PBMCs, sampled at surgery. The clonotype comes from a male donor with early-stage non-small cell lung cancer.

Here is the DNA: TGCAGTGTAACGAAGGGGTTCTCCTACGAGCAGTACTTC. This is translated as CSVTKGFSYEQYF. The rearrangement joined TRBV20-1 to TRBJ2-7; a tentative D match to TRBD1 spans 5 bases. The CDR1 and CDR2 encoded by the germline V gene (reference sequence) are DFQATT and SNEGSKA. The germline ends are 13 bases apart after V is trimmed by 7 bases and J by 0 bases. Measured from the cysteine to the phenylalanine, the CDR3 is 13 residues long. Here the CDR3 DNA is all that survives: 39 bases in frame from base 1.